This T cell receptor beta chain was found in a study of T-cell memory formation after mild COVID-19 (dated by TCRdb to 2020 to 2023). Broadly, across the study: TCR sequence clusters from the two donors were largely donor specific. In two donors, T-cell clones that expanded and contracted after mild COVID-19 were followed by sequencing TCRalpha and TCRbeta repertoires longitudinally. The cohort was made up of two young adult volunteers, one female and one male, who were previously healthy.

Sequenced on an Illumina NovaSeq 6000. cDNA libraries for TCRalpha and TCRbeta were prepared by 5'RACE using constant-segment primers, with sample barcodes and unique molecular identifiers added. Trizol reagent was used to extract RNA from every sample. Library amplification was performed in two PCR steps, and a second sample barcode and Illumina TruSeq adapters were introduced in the second step. Sequencing of the libraries was done on an Illumina NovaSeq, producing 2 x 150 bp paired-end reads. Turning to the authors' computational methods: With migec v1.2.7, reads were demultiplexed and then collapsed into UMI-guided consensus sequences. Using mixcr v2.1.11, UMI consensuses were aligned to TRA and TRB V and J templates and then assembled into clonotypes. A clonotype was counted as expanded or contracted only when both edgeR and NoisET called the clonotype significant, with the noise models trained on biological replicates. For edgeR calls, the cutoffs were a false discovery rate-adjusted p below 0.01 and a log2 fold-change threshold of 1. As an exploratory analysis of dynamics, max-normalized trajectories of the 1000 most abundant clonotypes were examined by PCA with hierarchical clustering. Separately sequenced CD4+ and CD8+ repertoires were used to assign the CD4 or CD8 phenotype of responding clones. TCRdb cleaned the public reads at Q25 with fastp, built clones with MiXCR and kept in-frame beta chains. Merged by CDR3 protein, the rows form single entries marked with the most common genes and DNA. The authors' filters were not applied to this entry. The sample table lists hundreds of thousands of distinct CDR3 sequences, 20% to 30% of them with a count of one. The ten top clones hold roughly 8.7% of the sample.

Ficoll-Paque density gradient centrifugation was the method used to isolate PBMCs. The paper's findings and limits, for the study overall: Contracting CD4+ clones were located mainly in the CM and EM memory subsets, whereas CD8+ clones were found to be enriched in EMRA. From day 15 to 85, contracting clones showed balanced CD4/CD8 phenotypes, whereas a second wave of clones that expanded from day 15 to 37 leaned towards CD4+. Some responding clones were detected in pre-infection memory, suggesting pre-existing cross-reactive memory T cells joined the SARS-CoV-2 response. SARS-CoV-2 specificity was not confirmed for the second-wave clones peaking on day 37. The study covered only two mild cases, and larger cohorts including severe cases with pre-infection samples were considered necessary.

Including the terminal cysteine and phenylalanine, the CDR3 comprises 12 residues. Of the read, only the CDR3 DNA is kept; its 36 bases are in frame from base 1. According to the germline V gene (reference sequence), CDR1 reads LGHDT and CDR2 reads YNNKEL. Relative to germline, V is 3 bases shorter and J is 5 bases shorter, with 6 bases between their ends. Comments on this clonotype: No cognate antigen has been identified for it. The sample holds no much larger clone one base away, and base qualities are not on file.

The rearranged segments are TRBV3-1 and TRBJ2-3, with the D gene not confidently named. Material: PBMCs or a T cell subset sorted from them (not recorded which). The source of this sequence is an adult woman who had mild COVID-19 (a few samples of this study predate the infection). The sample titles of this study are shuffled in the database, so cell type and time point are left out; the donor was told from shared clones. For the CDR3, the sequence is CASSQVRDTQYF. The DNA is TGTGCCAGCAGCCAGGTTCGAGATACGCAGTATTTT.